These T cell receptor beta chains were read from a single sample in a study of response to subunit inactivated influenza vaccine. TCRdb processed the RT-PCR reads anew with MiXCR; each CDR3 protein has one entry. The repertoire holds over 150,000 distinct CDR3 sequences, with over 8.5% as singletons. The source was CD8+ T cells sorted from PBMCs, collected around 25 months after vaccination. These TCRs come from a man aged 45 to 75 who received an inactivated influenza vaccine. The conserved cysteine and the conserved F or W are not part of the CDR3 here. Fields, in order: CDR3 protein, J gene, CDR3 length, V gene.

ASSTSGGANNEQF,TRBJ2-1,13,TRBV9
SARVPDEGREGYGYT,TRBJ1-2,15,TRBV20-1
ASSLNGRYTEAF,TRBJ1-1,12,TRBV12-3/TRBV12-4
AISEPPEGGNEQF,TRBJ2-1,13,TRBV10-3
ASRRGEQY,TRBJ2-7,8,TRBV27
ASRKDRASGANVLT,TRBJ2-6,14,TRBV11-3
ASSDPGGPEEQF,TRBJ2-1,12,TRBV2
ASSLGRTANTEAF,TRBJ1-1,13,TRBV9
ASSLASGQKAYEQY,TRBJ2-7,14,TRBV7-9
ASSRGSYEQY,TRBJ2-7,10,TRBV7-8
ASSLTDRYEQY,TRBJ2-7,11,TRBV7-9
SVVLFPDTQY,TRBJ2-3,10,TRBV29-1
ASSFSRSSDTQY,TRBJ2-3,12,TRBV12-3/TRBV12-4
SASPFDGREKLF,TRBJ1-4,12,TRBV20-1
ASSPSGGEQY,TRBJ2-7,10,TRBV7-6
ASSLVGIRYEQY,TRBJ2-7,12,TRBV5-6
SAGSAARYNSPLH,TRBJ1-6,13,TRBV20-1
SARTSGRYNEQF,TRBJ2-1,12,TRBV20-1
ASSLGGRLNEQF,TRBJ2-1,12,TRBV7-9
SVEGGQTSLPADTQY,TRBJ2-3,15,TRBV29-1
ASSYSRGQPQH,TRBJ1-5,11,TRBV6-2/TRBV6-3
ASSPHPTYQDTQY,TRBJ2-3,13,TRBV7-9
ASSYPQDTSNQPQH,TRBJ1-5,14,TRBV6-2/TRBV6-3
ASSHNHMTSGGAYNEQF,TRBJ2-1,17,TRBV6-4
ATSDPQETQY,TRBJ2-5,10,TRBV24-1
ASSQDRVGGDTEAF,TRBJ1-1,14,TRBV4-3
ASSLGWRGRTEAF,TRBJ1-1,13,TRBV7-8
ASSFIGENTEAF,TRBJ1-1,12,TRBV5-1
SAIAGGSRNEQF,TRBJ2-1,12,TRBV20-1
ASSLAVASGGGTDTQY,TRBJ2-3,16,TRBV7-6
SVPGGRYYNEQF,TRBJ2-1,12,TRBV29-1
ASSLRGQLKADEQF,TRBJ2-1,14,TRBV7-6
ASSLWTSGPYNEQF,TRBJ2-1,14,TRBV5-6